Below, 25 T cell receptor beta chains from the same sample are listed, as sequenced in a study of human thymus T cells (dated by TCRdb to about 2020). Libraries came from the immunoSEQ multiplex PCR assay. TCRdb's version of the immuneACCESS table is confined to in-frame rearrangements and falls short of the full clone set. An unresolved V gene accounts for under half of the shortfall where checked; the remainder is of unknown origin. The table for this sample lists 40,000 to 55,000 clones; 94% of them were counted only once. The ten largest clones take up 0.095% to 0.15% of the sample. The sequenced material came from blood. These TCRs come from a boy under two years old with a congenital heart defect but otherwise immunologically healthy.

The chain has TRBV28 and TRBJ1-1; D possibly corresponds to TRBD1 (6 bases). Trimming removed 1 base from V and 4 bases from J, with 13 bases in between. Germline CDR1 is MDHEN and CDR2 is SYDVKM. The CDR3 is made up of 15 amino acids. CDR3 sequence (DNA): TGTGCCAGCAGTTTATCGGGCAGGGGAGGCACTGAAGCTTTCTTT. Protein product: CASSLSGRGGTEAFF. Full variable domain (remainder filled in from reference TRBV28 and TRBJ1-1): DVKVTQSSRYLVKRTGEKVFLECVQDMDHENMFWYRQDPGLGLRLIYFSYDVKMKEKGDIPEGYSVSREKKERFSLILESASTNQTSMYLCASSLSGRGGTEAFFGQGTRLTVV.

CDR3 bases: TGTGCCAGCAGTCCCCGGGGGGAACACGGGGAGCTGTTTTTT. Translation: CASSPRGEHGELFF. This rearrangement joins TRBV7-9 to TRBJ2-2; 7 positions match TRBD2. The trim removed 6 bases at V and 7 bases at J, leaving 8 bases unmatched. Germline CDR1 reads SEHNR; CDR2 reads FQNEAQ (reference sequence). The CDR3 has 14 amino acids.

This clone was recorded only once. The CDR3 spells CASSEEWTTYEQYF. The CDR3 coding sequence is TGTGCCAGCAGTGAAGAGTGGACAACCTACGAGCAGTACTTC. The V and J genes are TRBV2 and TRBJ2-7; a possible D gene is TRBD1 (5 bases). Germline V lookup: CDR1 SNHLY, CDR2 FYNNEI. CDR3 length: 14 amino acids. The V end was cut by 1 base, the J end by 2 bases, with 9 bases between.

The chain is built from TRBV4-3 and TRBJ2-5; 9 bases are shared with TRBD2. This CDR3 comprises 17 residues. The germline gives CDR1 LGHNA, CDR2 YSLEER. With V trimmed by 0 bases and J by 5 bases, 10 bases remained unmatched. DNA for the CDR3: TGCGCCAGCAGCCAAGATCTCGGCGGGGGGGCCGGGGAGACCCAGTACTTC. Translated, it gives CASSQDLGGGAGETQYF.

A note on this clone: This sample includes further DNA sequences coding for the same CDR3. The rearrangement uses TRBV5-1 and TRBJ2-5, with a weak D call TRBD1 (5 bases). CDR1 SGHRS and CDR2 YFSETQ come from the germline V gene. The V end was cut by 0 bases, the J end by 5 bases, with 5 bases between. The CDR3 is 12 amino acids. CDR3 protein: CASSLAGETQYF. The CDR3 nucleotides read TGCGCCAGCAGCTTGGCAGGGGAGACCCAGTACTTC.

V gene TRBV9 combines with J gene TRBJ2-1, with D perhaps TRBD2 (5 bases). This CDR3 comprises 15 residues. V lost 4 bases and J 6 bases, leaving 17 bases between the germline ends. CDR1 is SGDLS and CDR2 is YYNGEE in the germline V gene. The CDR3 spells CASSLRAGSVNEQFF. Written as DNA, the CDR3 is TGTGCCAGCAGCTTAAGGGCGGGTTCGGTCAATGAGCAGTTCTTC.

This clone has a handful of counts. This chain links TRBV2 with TRBJ1-1; 7 bases match TRBD1. Trimming cost V 8 bases and J 4 bases; bases outside gene matches: 4. Germline loops: CDR1 SNHLY, CDR2 FYNNEI. The CDR3 has 12 amino acids. The CDR3 here is CASDNRGTEAFF. The CDR3 bases are TGTGCCAGCGATAACAGGGGCACTGAAGCTTTCTTT.

The V and J genes are TRBV5-1 and TRBJ2-5; 7 bases agree with TRBD2. CDR1 is SGHRS and CDR2 is YFSETQ in the germline V gene. CDR3 size: 13 residues. Germline trimming cut 0 bases from V and 4 bases from J; bases unmatched to any gene: 0. Here the CDR3 DNA reads TGCGCCAGCAGCTTGGCGGGGGGAGAGACCCAGTACTTC. It codes for CASSLAGGETQYF.

The chain carries TRBV19 and TRBJ1-1; D is uncertain. The germline gives CDR1 LNHDA, CDR2 SQIVND (reference sequence). CDR3 size: 12 residues. Trimming stripped 10 bases from V and 5 bases from J, with 14 bases between. CDR3 DNA sequence: TGTGCCACTGCCCCTAGCTGGACTGAAGCTTTCTTT. Amino acid sequence: CATAPSWTEAFF.

The rearrangement links TRBV6-6 to TRBJ2-7; D gene ambiguous. Germline V CDR1 and CDR2: MNHNY, SVGAGI (reference sequence). The V end was cut by 2 bases, the J end by 9 bases, with 8 bases between. The CDR3 is 11 amino acids. The CDR3 DNA reads as TGTGCCAGCAGTTACCCCGCCGCGCAGTACTTC. Translating it yields CASSYPAAQYF.

This chain uses TRBV9 with TRBJ2-3; D remains unclear. The CDR3 has 13 amino acids. Germline V lookup: CDR1 SGDLS, CDR2 YYNGEE. Trimming removed 1 base at V and 0 bases at J, with 3 bases between. The CDR3 loop is CASSVMSTDTQYF. The DNA for the CDR3 is TGTGCCAGCAGCGTAATGAGCACAGATACGCAGTATTTT.

This chain connects TRBV28 to TRBJ1-2, with TRBD1 identical over 7 bases. V was clipped by 5 bases and J by 5 bases; unmatched bases: 8. The CDR3 has 14 residues. The germline gives CDR1 MDHEN, CDR2 SYDVKM. CDR3 DNA sequence: TGTGCCAGCAGTCCCAGGGGGAATTGGTATGGCTACACCTTC. It specifies CASSPRGNWYGYTF.

In its sample, this clone was seen once. The chain links TRBV9 to TRBJ2-3, with 9 nucleotides matching TRBD2. V shed 0 bases, J shed 4 bases, and the junction held 9 bases outside the gene matches. The germline V gene has CDR1 SGDLS and CDR2 YYNGEE. The CDR3 is 17 residues long. The CDR3 DNA follows: TGTGCCAGCAGCGTAGACCGGCGGGGGGGCAACGCAGATACGCAGTATTTT. It specifies CASSVDRRGGNADTQYF.

The genes are TRBV19 and TRBJ2-2, with D perhaps matching TRBD1 or TRBD2 (7 bases each). The germline V and J ends were trimmed by 5 bases and 2 bases, with 12 bases remaining between them. Germline V CDR1 and CDR2: LNHDA, SQIVND (reference sequence). This CDR3 has 15 amino acids. The CDR3 DNA reads TGTGCCAGTAGTGCCAGGGGGGGTAACACCGGGGAGCTGTTTTTT. Translation gives CASSARGGNTGELFF.

CDR3 region: CASKGEWHEQFF. CDR3 bases: TGTGCCAGTAAGGGGGAATGGCATGAGCAGTTCTTC. J is TRBJ2-1 and V is TRBV19, with a possible D match to TRBD1 (6 bases). V was clipped by 7 bases and J by 8 bases, with 12 bases between them. Germline CDR1 and CDR2: LNHDA and SQIVND (reference sequence). This CDR3 has 12 amino acids.

The chain uses TRBV11-2 and TRBJ2-2, with 9 bases lining up with TRBD2. Germline CDR1 reads SGHAT; CDR2 reads FQNNGV. This CDR3 has 16 residues. V shed 5 bases, J shed 2 bases, and the junction held 6 bases outside the gene matches. Written as DNA, the CDR3 is TGTGCCAGCAGCCTTCAGACTAGCGGAAACACCGGGGAGCTGTTTTTT. This codes for CASSLQTSGNTGELFF. Combining the CDR3 with reference TRBV11-2 and TRBJ2-2 gives the whole variable domain EAGVAQSPRYKIIEKRQSVAFWCNPISGHATLYWYQQILGQGPKLLIQFQNNGVVDDSQLPKDRFSAERLKGVDSTLKIQPAKLEDSAVYLCASSLQTSGNTGELFFGEGSRLTVL.

V gene TRBV4-1 combines with J gene TRBJ2-3, with D possibly TRBD2 on 6 matching bases. Trimming removed 1 base at V and 2 bases at J, with 16 bases between. This CDR3 is built from 17 residues. Germline values: CDR1 MGHRA, CDR2 YSYEKL. The CDR3 coding sequence is TGCGCCAGCAGCCAAGGGGTAGGCGGGGTGAACACAGATACGCAGTATTTT. As protein: CASSQGVGGVNTDTQYF.

The V and J genes are TRBV7-9 and TRBJ2-7; 9 positions agree with TRBD1. The CDR3 is 13 amino acids. The V gene end was trimmed by 7 bases and the J gene end by 5 bases; junction bases not matched to a gene: 6. Germline CDR1 reads SEHNR; CDR2 reads FQNEAQ (reference sequence). CDR3 protein: CASNTRDRDEQYF. The CDR3 region has the DNA TGTGCCAGCAACACCCGGGACAGGGACGAGCAGTACTTC.

V is TRBV15 and J is TRBJ1-4; TRBD1 matches 7 bases. J was trimmed by 5 bases and V by 0 bases; bases with no gene match: 9. This CDR3 is 17 amino acids long. CDR1 LNHNV and CDR2 YYDKDF come from the germline V gene (reference sequence). The CDR3 here is CATSRDPPGQSNEKLFF. The CDR3 DNA is TGTGCCACCAGCAGAGATCCGCCGGGACAGAGCAATGAAAAACTGTTTTTT. Variable domain in full (rest from reference TRBV15 and TRBJ1-4): DAMVIQNPRYQVTQFGKPVTLSCSQTLNHNVMYWYQQKSSQAPKLLFHYYDKDFNNEADTPDNFQSRRPNTSFCFLDIRSPGLGDTAMYLCATSRDPPGQSNEKLFFGSGTQLSVL.

This chain links TRBV28 with TRBJ1-2, with D perhaps TRBD1 (5 bases). The CDR3 length is 12 residues. V lost 3 bases to trimming and J lost 4 bases, with 6 bases between them. Germline V gene sequence: CDR1 MDHEN, CDR2 SYDVKM. This chain's CDR3 is CASSFGGYGYTF. In DNA, the CDR3 is TGTGCCAGCAGTTTCGGGGGCTATGGCTACACCTTC.

The rearrangement links TRBV6-5 to TRBJ1-3; 10 positions match TRBD1. The germline gives CDR1 MNHEY, CDR2 SVGAGI. The CDR3 runs to 15 residues. With V trimmed by 6 bases and J by 3 bases, 5 bases remained unmatched. CDR3 in DNA: TGTGCCAGCAGCCGACAGGGGGCTTATGGAAACACCATATATTTT. Translation gives CASSRQGAYGNTIYF.

The chain carries TRBV7-3 and TRBJ2-7; perhaps TRBD1 as D (6 bases). CDR1 is SGHTA, CDR2 FQGTGA, per germline. The V end was cut by 1 base, the J end by 1 base, with 11 bases between. CDR3 length equals 15 residues. CDR3 residues: CASSLSTGQSYEQYF. In nucleotides, the CDR3 is TGTGCCAGCAGCTTAAGTACGGGACAATCCTACGAGCAGTACTTC.

The chain is built from TRBV6-1 and TRBJ2-5; D may be TRBD2 (6 bases). The CDR3 spans 15 residues. The V end lost 4 bases, the J end lost 1 base, and 13 bases lay between the germline ends. Germline CDR1 MNHNS, CDR2 SASEGT. The CDR3 here is CASSVSGLIQETQYF. The CDR3 nucleotides are TGTGCCAGCAGTGTTAGCGGTTTAATCCAAGAGACCCAGTACTTC.

The rearrangement links TRBV28 to TRBJ2-5; perhaps TRBD1 as D (6 bases). Trimming stripped 3 bases from V and 5 bases from J, with 10 bases between. The V gene's germline CDR1 is MDHEN and CDR2 SYDVKM. The CDR3 is 13 amino acids. This chain's CDR3 is CASSFVGAETQYF. CDR3 nucleotides: TGTGCCAGCAGTTTTGTGGGGGCGGAGACCCAGTACTTC.

The V call is TRBV25-1, the J call TRBJ2-7; D gene unclear. The germline V and J ends were trimmed by 4 bases and 4 bases, with 8 bases remaining between them. Germline V lookup: CDR1 MGHDK, CDR2 SYGVNS. The CDR3 is made up of 12 amino acids. This CDR3 is CASSGGFYEQYF. In DNA form, the CDR3 reads TGTGCCAGCAGTGGGGGTTTTTACGAGCAGTACTTC.